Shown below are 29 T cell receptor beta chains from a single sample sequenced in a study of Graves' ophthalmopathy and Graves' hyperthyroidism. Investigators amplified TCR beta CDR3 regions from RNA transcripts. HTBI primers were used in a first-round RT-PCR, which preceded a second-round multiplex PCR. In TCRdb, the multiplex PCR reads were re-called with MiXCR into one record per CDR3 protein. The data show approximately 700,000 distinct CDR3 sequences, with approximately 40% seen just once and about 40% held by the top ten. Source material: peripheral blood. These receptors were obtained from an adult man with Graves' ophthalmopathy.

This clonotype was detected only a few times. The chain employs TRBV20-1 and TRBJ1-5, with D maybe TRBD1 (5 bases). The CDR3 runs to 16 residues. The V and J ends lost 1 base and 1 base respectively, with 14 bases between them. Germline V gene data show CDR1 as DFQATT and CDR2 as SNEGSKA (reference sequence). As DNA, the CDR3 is TGCAGTGCTAGAGGCCAGGGTATTTGGAGCAATCAGCCCCAGCATTTT. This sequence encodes CSARGQGIWSNQPQHF.

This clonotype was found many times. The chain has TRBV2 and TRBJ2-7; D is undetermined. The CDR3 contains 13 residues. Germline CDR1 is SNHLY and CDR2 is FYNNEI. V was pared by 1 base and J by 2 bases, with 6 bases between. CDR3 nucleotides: TGTGCCAGCAGTGAAGAGTCGACCTACGAGCAGTACTTC. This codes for CASSEESTYEQYF.

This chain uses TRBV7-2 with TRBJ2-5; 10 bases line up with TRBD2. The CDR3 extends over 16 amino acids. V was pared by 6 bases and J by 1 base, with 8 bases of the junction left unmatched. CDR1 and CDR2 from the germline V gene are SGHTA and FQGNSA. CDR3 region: CASSASRTSGQETQYF. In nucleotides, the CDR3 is TGTGCCAGCAGTGCTAGCCGGACTAGCGGCCAAGAGACCCAGTACTTC.

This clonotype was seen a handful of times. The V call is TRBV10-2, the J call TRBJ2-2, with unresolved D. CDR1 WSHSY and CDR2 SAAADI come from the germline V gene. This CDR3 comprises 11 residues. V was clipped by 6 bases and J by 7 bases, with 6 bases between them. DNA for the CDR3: TGCGCCAGCAGAGAGGACGGGGAGCTGTTTTTT. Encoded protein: CASREDGELFF.

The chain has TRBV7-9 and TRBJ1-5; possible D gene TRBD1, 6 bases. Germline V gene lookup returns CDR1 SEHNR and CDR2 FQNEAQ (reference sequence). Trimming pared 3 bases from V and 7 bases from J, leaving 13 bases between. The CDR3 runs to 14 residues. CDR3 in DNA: TGTGCCAGCAGCTTCTGGGGGGGCGACCAGCCCCAGCATTTT. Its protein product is CASSFWGGDQPQHF.

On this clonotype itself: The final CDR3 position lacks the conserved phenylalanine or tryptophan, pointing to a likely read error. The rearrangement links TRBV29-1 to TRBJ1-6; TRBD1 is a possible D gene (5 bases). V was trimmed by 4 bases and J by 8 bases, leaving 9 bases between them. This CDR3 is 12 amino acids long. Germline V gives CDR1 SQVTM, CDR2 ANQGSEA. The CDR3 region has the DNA TGCAGCGTTGCACAGGAGGATTCACCCCTCCACTCT. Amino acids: CSVAQEDSPLHS.

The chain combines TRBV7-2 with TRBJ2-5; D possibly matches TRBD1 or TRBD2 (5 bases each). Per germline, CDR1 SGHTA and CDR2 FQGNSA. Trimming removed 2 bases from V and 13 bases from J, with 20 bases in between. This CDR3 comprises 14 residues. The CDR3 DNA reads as TGTGCCAGCAGCTTAATGGAGACAGTGGGGAGACTGTACTTC. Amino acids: CASSLMETVGRLYF.

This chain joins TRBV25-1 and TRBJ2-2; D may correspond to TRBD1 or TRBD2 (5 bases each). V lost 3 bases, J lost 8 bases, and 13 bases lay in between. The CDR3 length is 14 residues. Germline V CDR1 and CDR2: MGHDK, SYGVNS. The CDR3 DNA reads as TGTGCCAGCAGTGATGTTTGGGGGTCTGGGGAGCTGTTTTTT. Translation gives CASSDVWGSGELFF. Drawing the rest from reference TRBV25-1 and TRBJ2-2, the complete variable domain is EADIYQTPRYLVIGTGKKITLECSQTMGHDKMYWYQQDPGMELHLIHYSYGVNSTEKGDLSSESTVSRIRTEHFPLTLESARPSHTSQYLCASSDVWGSGELFFGEGSRLTVL.

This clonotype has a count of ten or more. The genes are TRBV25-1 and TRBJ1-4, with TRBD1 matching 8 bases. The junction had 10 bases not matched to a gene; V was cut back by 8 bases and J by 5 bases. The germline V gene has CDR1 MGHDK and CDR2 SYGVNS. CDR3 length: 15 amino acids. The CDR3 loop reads CASARGGQGNEKLFF. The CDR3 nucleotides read TGTGCCAGCGCCAGGGGAGGACAGGGAAATGAAAAACTGTTTTTT.

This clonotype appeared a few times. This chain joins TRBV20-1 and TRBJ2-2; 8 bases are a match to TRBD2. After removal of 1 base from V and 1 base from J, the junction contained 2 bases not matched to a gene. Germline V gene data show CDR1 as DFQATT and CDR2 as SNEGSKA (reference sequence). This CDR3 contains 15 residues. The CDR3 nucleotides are TGCAGTGCTAGAGGGAGCGGGAGGAACACCGGGGAGCTGTTTTTT. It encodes CSARGSGRNTGELFF.

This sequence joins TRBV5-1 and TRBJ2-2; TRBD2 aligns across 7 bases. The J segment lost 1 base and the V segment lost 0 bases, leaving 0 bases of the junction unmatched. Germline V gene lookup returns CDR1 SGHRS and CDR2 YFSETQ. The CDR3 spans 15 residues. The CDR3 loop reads CASSLASGNTGELFF. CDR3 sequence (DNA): TGCGCCAGCAGCTTGGCTAGCGGGAACACCGGGGAGCTGTTTTTT.

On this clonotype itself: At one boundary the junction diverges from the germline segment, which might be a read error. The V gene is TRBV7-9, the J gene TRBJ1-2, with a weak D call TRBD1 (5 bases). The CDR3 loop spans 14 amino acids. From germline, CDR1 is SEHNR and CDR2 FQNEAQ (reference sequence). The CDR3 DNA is TGCGCCAGCAGCGCGGGGACGTCATCCTATGGCTACACCTTC. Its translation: CASSAGTSSYGYTF.

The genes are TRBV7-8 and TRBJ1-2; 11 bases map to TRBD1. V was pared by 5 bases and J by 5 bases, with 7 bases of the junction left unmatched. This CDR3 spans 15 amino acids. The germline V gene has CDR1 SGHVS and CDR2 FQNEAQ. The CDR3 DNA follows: TGTGCCAGCAGCCGACGGACAGGGGGCGGATATGGCTACACCTTC. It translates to CASSRRTGGGYGYTF. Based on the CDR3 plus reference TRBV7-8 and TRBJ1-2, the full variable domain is GAGVSQSPRYKVAKRGQDVALRCDPISGHVSLFWYQQALGQGPEFLTYFQNEAQLDKSGLPSDRFFAERPEGSVSTLKIQRTQQEDSAVYLCASSRRTGGGYGYTFGSGTRLTVV.

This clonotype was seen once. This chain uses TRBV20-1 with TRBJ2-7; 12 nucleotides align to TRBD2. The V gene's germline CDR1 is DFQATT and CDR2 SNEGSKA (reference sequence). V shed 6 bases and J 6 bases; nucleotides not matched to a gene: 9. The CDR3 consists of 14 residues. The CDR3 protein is CSARTSGTAPEQYF. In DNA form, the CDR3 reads TGCAGTGCCCGGACTAGCGGGACAGCGCCCGAGCAGTACTTC.

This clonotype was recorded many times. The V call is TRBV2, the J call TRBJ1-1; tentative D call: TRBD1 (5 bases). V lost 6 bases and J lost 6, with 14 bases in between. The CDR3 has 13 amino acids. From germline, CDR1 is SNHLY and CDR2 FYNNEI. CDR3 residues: CASSNMGRSEAFF. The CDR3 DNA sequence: TGTGCCAGCAGCAACATGGGACGCTCTGAAGCTTTCTTT. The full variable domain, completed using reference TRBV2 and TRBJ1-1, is EPEVTQTPSHQVTQMGQEVILRCVPISNHLYFYWYRQILGQKVEFLVSFYNNEISEKSEIFDDQFSVERPDGSNFTLKIRSTKLEDSAMYFCASSNMGRSEAFFGQGTRLTVV.

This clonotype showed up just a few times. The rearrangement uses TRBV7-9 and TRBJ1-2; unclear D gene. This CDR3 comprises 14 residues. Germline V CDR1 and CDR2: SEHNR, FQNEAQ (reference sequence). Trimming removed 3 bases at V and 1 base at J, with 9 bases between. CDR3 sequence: CASSLAESNYGYTF. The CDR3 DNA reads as TGTGCCAGCAGCTTGGCCGAAAGTAACTATGGCTACACCTTC.

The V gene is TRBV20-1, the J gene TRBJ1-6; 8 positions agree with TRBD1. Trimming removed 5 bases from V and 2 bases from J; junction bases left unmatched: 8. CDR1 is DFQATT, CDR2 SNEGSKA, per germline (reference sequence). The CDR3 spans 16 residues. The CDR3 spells CSAQIPGQAYNSPLHF. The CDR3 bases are TGCAGTGCTCAAATTCCGGGACAGGCCTATAATTCACCCCTCCACTTT.

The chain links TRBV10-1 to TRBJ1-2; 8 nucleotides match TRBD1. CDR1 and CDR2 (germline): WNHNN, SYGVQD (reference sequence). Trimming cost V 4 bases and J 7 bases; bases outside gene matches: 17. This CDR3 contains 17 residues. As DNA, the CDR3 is TGCGCCAGCAGTGGATGGTTCAGGGGGCGCGGTGCGGGTGGCTACACCTTC. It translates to CASSGWFRGRGAGGYTF.

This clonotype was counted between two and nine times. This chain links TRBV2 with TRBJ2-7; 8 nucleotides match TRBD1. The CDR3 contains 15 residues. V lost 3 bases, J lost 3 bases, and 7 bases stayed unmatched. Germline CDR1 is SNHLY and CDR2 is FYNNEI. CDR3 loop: CASSDRGPLDYEQYF. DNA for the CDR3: TGTGCCAGCAGTGACAGGGGGCCCTTAGACTACGAGCAGTACTTC. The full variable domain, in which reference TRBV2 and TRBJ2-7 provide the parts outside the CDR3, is EPEVTQTPSHQVTQMGQEVILRCVPISNHLYFYWYRQILGQKVEFLVSFYNNEISEKSEIFDDQFSVERPDGSNFTLKIRSTKLEDSAMYFCASSDRGPLDYEQYFGPGTRLTVT.

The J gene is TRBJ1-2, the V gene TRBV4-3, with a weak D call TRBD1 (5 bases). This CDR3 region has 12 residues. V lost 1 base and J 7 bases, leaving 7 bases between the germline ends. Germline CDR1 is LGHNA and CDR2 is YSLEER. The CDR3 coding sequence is TGCGCCAGCAGCCAAGTGCAGGGTGGCTACACCTTC. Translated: CASSQVQGGYTF.

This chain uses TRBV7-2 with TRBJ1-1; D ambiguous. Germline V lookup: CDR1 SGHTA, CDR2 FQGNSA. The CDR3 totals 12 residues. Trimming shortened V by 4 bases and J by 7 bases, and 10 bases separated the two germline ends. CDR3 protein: CASSSILNEAFF. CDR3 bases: TGTGCCAGCAGCTCAATCTTAAATGAAGCTTTCTTT.

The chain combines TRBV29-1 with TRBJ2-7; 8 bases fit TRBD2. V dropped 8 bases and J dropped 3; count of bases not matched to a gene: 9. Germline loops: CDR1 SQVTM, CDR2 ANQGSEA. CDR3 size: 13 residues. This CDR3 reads CSLRGAGYYEQYF. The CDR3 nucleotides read TGCAGCTTGCGGGGGGCAGGGTACTACGAGCAGTACTTC.

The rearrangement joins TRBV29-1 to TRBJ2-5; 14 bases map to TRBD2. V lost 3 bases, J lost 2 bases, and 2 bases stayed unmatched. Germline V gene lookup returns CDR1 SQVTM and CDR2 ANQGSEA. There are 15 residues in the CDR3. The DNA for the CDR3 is TGCAGCGTTGACGGGACTAGCGGGGGACAAGAGACCCAGTACTTC. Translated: CSVDGTSGGQETQYF. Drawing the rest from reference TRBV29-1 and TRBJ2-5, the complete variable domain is SAVISQKPSRDICQRGTSLTIQCQVDSQVTMMFWYRQQPGQSLTLIATANQGSEATYESGFVIDKFPISRPNLTFSTLTVSNMSPEDSSIYLCSVDGTSGGQETQYFGPGTRLLVL.

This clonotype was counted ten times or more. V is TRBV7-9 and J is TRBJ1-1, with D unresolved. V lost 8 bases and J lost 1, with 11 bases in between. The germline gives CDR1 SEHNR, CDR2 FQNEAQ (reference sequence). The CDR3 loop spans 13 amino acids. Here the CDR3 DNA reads TGTGCCAGCCTTGACCTAAGGAACACTGAAGCTTTCTTT. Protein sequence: CASLDLRNTEAFF.

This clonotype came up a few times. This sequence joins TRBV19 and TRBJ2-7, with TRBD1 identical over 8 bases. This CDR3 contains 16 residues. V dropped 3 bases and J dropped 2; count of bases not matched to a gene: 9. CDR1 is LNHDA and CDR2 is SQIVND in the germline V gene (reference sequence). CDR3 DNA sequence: TGTGCCAGTAGTATCGGGCAGGGGGCTAGCGCCTACGAGCAGTACTTC. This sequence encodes CASSIGQGASAYEQYF.

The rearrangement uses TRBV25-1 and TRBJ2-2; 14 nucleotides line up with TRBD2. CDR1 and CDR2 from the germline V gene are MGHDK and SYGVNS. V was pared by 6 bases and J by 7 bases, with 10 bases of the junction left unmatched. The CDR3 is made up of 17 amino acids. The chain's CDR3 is CASSPGTSGRGGGELFF. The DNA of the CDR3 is TGTGCCAGCAGCCCCGGGACTAGCGGGAGAGGGGGCGGGGAGCTGTTTTTT. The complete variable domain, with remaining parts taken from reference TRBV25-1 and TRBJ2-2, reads EADIYQTPRYLVIGTGKKITLECSQTMGHDKMYWYQQDPGMELHLIHYSYGVNSTEKGDLSSESTVSRIRTEHFPLTLESARPSHTSQYLCASSPGTSGRGGGELFFGEGSRLTVL.

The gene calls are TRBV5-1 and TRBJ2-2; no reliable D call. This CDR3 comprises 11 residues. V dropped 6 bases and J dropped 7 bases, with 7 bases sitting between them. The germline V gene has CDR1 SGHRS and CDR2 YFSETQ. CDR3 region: CASTENGELFF. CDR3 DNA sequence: TGCGCCAGCACGGAGAACGGGGAGCTGTTTTTT.

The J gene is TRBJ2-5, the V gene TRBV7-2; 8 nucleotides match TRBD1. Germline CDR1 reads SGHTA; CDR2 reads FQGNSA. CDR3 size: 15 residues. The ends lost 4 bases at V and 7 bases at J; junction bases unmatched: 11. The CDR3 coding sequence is TGTGCCAGCAGCTCCCCGGGACAGGCAAAAGGGACCCAGTACTTC. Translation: CASSSPGQAKGTQYF.

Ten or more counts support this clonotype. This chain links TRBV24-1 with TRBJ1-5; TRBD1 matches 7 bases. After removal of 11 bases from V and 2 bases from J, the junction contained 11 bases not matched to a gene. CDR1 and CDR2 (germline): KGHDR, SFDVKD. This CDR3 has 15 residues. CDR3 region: CASRPGGSGNQPQHF. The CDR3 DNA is TGTGCCAGCAGGCCAGGGGGTTCGGGCAATCAGCCCCAGCATTTT.